Below are 14 T cell receptor beta chains sequenced from a single sample in a study of cytomegalovirus exposure and HLA in healthy donors. Vbeta (60) and Jbeta (13) primers were used in the PCR. The data were produced by immunoSEQ multiplex PCR, yet TCRdb's version contains in-frame clones alone and is incomplete. This table holds roughly 99,000 clones, 79% found once. Sequences were obtained from PBMCs. These receptors came from a woman aged 40 to 50 in good health and CMV-seronegative.

The chain joins TRBV5-1 to TRBJ2-2; D call uncertain. Germline V gene sequence: CDR1 SGHRS, CDR2 YFSETQ. Trimming removed 0 bases at V and 4 bases at J, with 10 bases between. The CDR3 totals 15 residues. CDR3 sequence reads: CASSLGAGPTGELFF. In DNA, the CDR3 is TGCGCCAGCAGCTTGGGAGCAGGCCCCACCGGGGAGCTGTTTTTT.

CDR3 nucleotide sequence: TGCGCCAGCAGCCCTGAGGGACAGTTTATAGGGGAAAAACTGTTTTTT. Translating gives CASSPEGQFIGEKLFF. V and J are TRBV5-1 and TRBJ1-4, with TRBD1 matching 7 bases. Germline V gene data show CDR1 as SGHRS and CDR2 as YFSETQ. The trim removed 4 bases at V and 8 bases at J, leaving 14 bases unmatched. The CDR3 has 16 residues.

The V and J genes are TRBV7-9 and TRBJ1-1; no definite D call. CDR3 length: 15 amino acids. V was cut by 5 bases and J by 0 bases, with 13 bases left in between. Germline V gene lookup returns CDR1 SEHNR and CDR2 FQNEAQ (reference sequence). The CDR3 loop reads CASSRKVTLNTEAFF. The CDR3 DNA reads as TGTGCCAGCAGCCGCAAAGTTACATTGAACACTGAAGCTTTCTTT.

This sequence joins TRBV7-3 and TRBJ2-1; no clear D gene. Germline CDR1 and CDR2: SGHTA and FQGTGA. V dropped 5 bases and J dropped 3 bases, with 8 bases sitting between them. CDR3 length: 13 amino acids. This chain's CDR3 is CASSVTVYNEQFF. The CDR3 DNA reads as TGTGCCAGCAGCGTTACGGTCTACAATGAGCAGTTCTTC.

In its sample, this clone was seen once. The rearrangement joins TRBV10-3 to TRBJ2-5; D perhaps matches TRBD2 (7 bases). The CDR3 is 15 residues long. The V and J ends lost 10 bases and 4 bases respectively, with 22 bases between them. The germline V gene encodes CDR1 ENHRY and CDR2 SYGVKD. CDR3 residues: CATRGGGAERETQYF. The CDR3 DNA sequence: TGTGCCACGAGGGGGGGTGGGGCGGAGAGAGAGACCCAGTACTTC.

This clone was found a few times. This rearrangement joins TRBV7-3 to TRBJ1-1; 7 bases line up with TRBD1. There are 14 residues in the CDR3. Trimming cost V 5 bases and J 4 bases; bases outside gene matches: 7. Germline V lookup: CDR1 SGHTA, CDR2 FQGTGA. The CDR3 reads CASSIGTASTEAFF. CDR3 in DNA: TGTGCCAGCAGCATAGGGACAGCCAGCACTGAAGCTTTCTTT.

V usage is TRBV10-3 and J usage is TRBJ2-2, with 9 bases fitting TRBD1. The CDR3 spans 15 residues. Losses at the gene ends were 4 bases for V and 6 bases for J; bases not matched to a gene: 6. CDR1 ENHRY and CDR2 SYGVKD come from the germline V gene. This CDR3 reads CAISGTGDSSGELFF. CDR3 coding DNA: TGTGCCATCAGTGGGACAGGGGATTCGTCCGGGGAGCTGTTTTTT.

The chain uses TRBV7-8 and TRBJ1-4; D gene unclear. Trimming removed 4 bases from V and 8 bases from J, with 14 bases in between. The germline CDR1 and CDR2 sequences are SGHVS and FQNEAQ. The CDR3 consists of 14 residues. CDR3 sequence: CASSSQWGGEKLFF. In nucleotides, the CDR3 is TGTGCCAGCAGCTCTCAATGGGGAGGCGAAAAACTGTTTTTT.

The chain carries TRBV18 and TRBJ1-5; D possibly corresponds to TRBD1 (5 bases). V was trimmed by 4 bases and J by 7 bases, leaving 14 bases between them. This CDR3 has 14 residues. CDR1 and CDR2 (germline): KGHSH, LQKENI. CDR3 in amino acids: CASSQRWGDQPQHF. The CDR3 bases are TGTGCCAGCTCACAACGGTGGGGCGACCAGCCCCAGCATTTT.

This clone was seen more than once but under ten times. V usage is TRBV4-3 and J usage is TRBJ1-5; unclear D gene. V was clipped by 0 bases and J by 6 bases, with 12 bases between them. The CDR3 consists of 15 residues. Germline V CDR1 and CDR2: LGHNA, YSLEER. The CDR3: CASSQDLGVGQPQHF. CDR3 nucleotides: TGCGCCAGCAGCCAAGATTTGGGAGTGGGTCAGCCCCAGCATTTT.

The rearrangement joins TRBV28 to TRBJ2-7; 7 bases map to TRBD1. After removal of 10 bases from V and 1 base from J, the junction contained 10 bases not matched to a gene. Germline CDR1 MDHEN, CDR2 SYDVKM. This CDR3 contains 14 residues. The CDR3 coding sequence is TGTGCCATCGAGGACAGGCGGTTATCCTACGAGCAGTACTTC. Its protein is CAIEDRRLSYEQYF.

The V gene is TRBV7-6, the J gene TRBJ2-2; D is unresolved. The CDR3 spans 16 residues. Germline loops: CDR1 SGHVS, CDR2 FNYEAQ. V lost 5 bases and J lost 0, with 13 bases in between. The CDR3 DNA is TGTGCCAGCAGCGACCGCAGGCATACGAACACCGGGGAGCTGTTTTTT. Protein product: CASSDRRHTNTGELFF.

The rearrangement joins TRBV9 to TRBJ1-1; D is unclear. CDR3 length: 14 amino acids. CDR1 and CDR2 (germline): SGDLS, YYNGEE. Trimming pared 0 bases from V and 2 bases from J, leaving 8 bases between. The CDR3 region is CASSVGEANTEAFF. As DNA, the CDR3 is TGTGCCAGCAGCGTAGGGGAGGCAAACACTGAAGCTTTCTTT.

The chain joins TRBV5-6 to TRBJ1-1, with 9 bases lining up with TRBD1. The length of the CDR3 is 14 residues. CDR1 and CDR2 (germline): SGHDT, YYEEEE. J lost 3 bases, V lost 4 bases, and 4 bases had no gene match. DNA for the CDR3: TGTGCCAGCAGCCCCTGGGACAGGGACACTGAAGCTTTCTTT. It yields the protein CASSPWDRDTEAFF. Supplemented by reference TRBV5-6 and TRBJ1-1, the full variable domain reads DAGVTQSPTHLIKTRGQQVTLRCSPKSGHDTVSWYQQALGQGPQFIFQYYEEEERQRGNFPDRFSGHQFPNYSSELNVNALLLGDSALYLCASSPWDRDTEAFFGQGTRLTVV.